A selection of T cell receptor beta chains follows, all from one sample in a study of shared clonotypes between healthy human individuals. Using immunoSEQ multiplex PCR, the repertoire was profiled, and TCRdb retains in-frame clones only, with some absent. The sample yields a few million clones, almost 96% seen once. Sequencing was done on a sample of naive CD4+ T cells sorted from blood. Receptor source: a man younger than 35 in good health. Each CDR3 is given with its conserved first and last residue. A D gene is named only where the DNA matches it firmly. A clone size is listed for some rows: how often the clone was seen (once, few, many), or a class if it is expanded.

d_call clone_size cdr3_length j_call v_call cdr3_nt cdr3_aa
- - 18 TRBJ1-6 TRBV4-2 TGTGCCAGCAGCCAAACCGGGGCGGGGACGGGGTATAATTCACCCCTCCACTTT CASSQTGAGTGYNSPLHF
- - 12 TRBJ1-6 TRBV7-6 TGTGCCAGCAGTAACCAGGATTCACCCCTCCACTTT CASSNQDSPLHF
- - 13 TRBJ1-2 TRBV9 TGTGCCAGCAGCGTAGGGCCTAACTATGGCTACACCTTC CASSVGPNYGYTF
- - 12 TRBJ1-1 TRBV30 TGTGCCTGGAGGAGGGACGGCACTGAAGCTTTCTTT CAWRRDGTEAFF
- - 14 TRBJ1-6 TRBV7-3 TGTGCCAGCAGCCCGGGGGGAATTAATTCACCCCTCCACTTT CASSPGGINSPLHF
- - 12 TRBJ2-7 TRBV10-3 TGTGCCATCAGATTGGACAGCTACGAGCAGTACTTC CAIRLDSYEQYF
- - 14 TRBJ2-5 TRBV11-1 TGTGCCAGCAGCTACGGACACAAACAAGAGACCCAGTACTTC CASSYGHKQETQYF
- - 17 TRBJ1-6 TRBV7-3 TGTGCCAGCAGCTTAGAGGGGCCCAGGGGAGGTAATTCACCCCTCCACTTT CASSLEGPRGGNSPLHF
TRBD2 - 18 TRBJ2-7 TRBV11-2 TGTGCCAGCCAGCCATTCTTGTTCGGGAGGGCCCGGGCCTACGAGCAGTACTTC CASQPFLFGRARAYEQYF
- - 19 TRBJ1-4 TRBV7-9 TGTGCCAGCAGCACGACGAAGCTACATTCCACAGCAACTAATGAAAAACTGTTTTTT CASSTTKLHSTATNEKLFF
TRBD1 - 15 TRBJ1-2 TRBV27 TGTGCCAGCAGTTTACGTCAGGGGGCCGGCTATGGCTACACCTTC CASSLRQGAGYGYTF
- - 15 TRBJ1-6 TRBV19 TGTGCCAGTAGGGCCCCTGGGACGGGGAATTCACCCCTCCACTTT CASRAPGTGNSPLHF
- once 14 TRBJ1-2 TRBV19 TGTGCCAGTAGAAGTCCGGGACGGACATATGGCTACACCTTC CASRSPGRTYGYTF
- - 14 TRBJ2-2 TRBV2 TGTGCCAGCAGTGCTAACAGGGTCTCGGGGGAGCTGTTTTTT CASSANRVSGELFF
- - 15 TRBJ1-2 TRBV7-9 TGTGCCAGCAGCTCCCAGGGTCGTGGAGGCTATGGCTACACCTTC CASSSQGRGGYGYTF
- few 15 TRBJ1-6 TRBV5-1 TGCGCCAGCAGCCCCATCGCTCGGGGGCTTTCACCCCTCCACTTT CASSPIARGLSPLHF
- - 14 TRBJ1-2 TRBV5-6 TGTGCCAGCAGCTCGGACCTTAACAACTATGGCTACACCTTC CASSSDLNNYGYTF
TRBD1 - 17 TRBJ1-2 TRBV28 TGTGCCAGCAGTTCCTCGGCAGGGGGCTTGGATAACTATGGCTACACCTTC CASSSSAGGLDNYGYTF
TRBD2 - 14 TRBJ2-7 TRBV27 TGTGCCAGCAGCAGGGGGACTAGCGGTTACGAGCAGTACTTC CASSRGTSGYEQYF
TRBD2 - 16 TRBJ2-1 TRBV7-8 TGTGCCAGCAGCCCCCTAGCGGGGGCCGGTTGGAATGAGCAGTTCTTC CASSPLAGAGWNEQFF
- - 13 TRBJ2-3 TRBV2 TGTGCCAGCAGTGGTAAGAGGGACGGTACGCAGTATTTT CASSGKRDGTQYF
- - 18 TRBJ1-2 TRBV4-3 TGCGCCAGCAGCCAAGAGGGGGGCTTAGGAGTCGTTAACTATGGCTACACCTTC CASSQEGGLGVVNYGYTF
- - 15 TRBJ2-7 TRBV6-5 TGTGCCAGCAGTAACCCAAGTCCCCAAGGGTACGAGCAGTACTTC CASSNPSPQGYEQYF
TRBD1 - 13 TRBJ1-2 TRBV7-2 TGTGCCAGCAGCCACGGGACAGGGTTTGGCTACACCTTC CASSHGTGFGYTF
TRBD2 - 15 TRBJ2-2 TRBV2 TGTGCCAGCAGTGAGACTAGCGGGAGTCCCGGGGAGCTGTTTTTT CASSETSGSPGELFF
- - 15 TRBJ1-2 TRBV4-3 TGCGCCAGCAGCCAAGAAACGGGATCGGGCTATGGCTACACCTTC CASSQETGSGYGYTF
- - 14 TRBJ2-7 TRBV18 TGTGCCAGCTCACCTGGGGGCCCCCCATTGGTGCAGTACTTC CASSPGGPPLVQYF
- - 13 TRBJ2-7 TRBV6-6 TGTGCCAGCAGTTACCTTGAGGTCTTCGAGCAGTACTTC CASSYLEVFEQYF
TRBD1 once 15 TRBJ2-7 TRBV4-1 TGCGCCAGCAGCAACGGACAGGGGGGCCCCTACGAGCAGTACTTC CASSNGQGGPYEQYF
TRBD2 - 15 TRBJ2-4 TRBV12-5 TGTGCTAGTGTAAGAGGGACTAGCGGAGAAAACATTCAGTACTTC CASVRGTSGENIQYF
- - 17 TRBJ1-6 TRBV4-1 TGCGCCAGCAGCCAAGGAGGGGCCCTCACGGACGGTTCACCCCTCCACTTT CASSQGGALTDGSPLHF
TRBD2 - 15 TRBJ2-2 TRBV15 TGTGCCACCAGCAGGACTAGCGGGAACACCGGGGAGCTGTTTTTT CATSRTSGNTGELFF
- few 12 TRBJ1-2 TRBV7-2 TGTGCCAGCAGCTTAGGTTTCTATGGCTACACCTTC CASSLGFYGYTF
TRBD2 - 17 TRBJ2-5 TRBV5-1 TGCGCCAGCAGCTTTAGCGTAGCGGGAGGGCCAGGAGAGACCCAGTACTTC CASSFSVAGGPGETQYF
TRBD1 - 16 TRBJ2-1 TRBV4-1 TGCGCCAGCAGCCAAGATGGCCAGGGGGCGCCTCGTGAGCAGTTCTTC CASSQDGQGAPREQFF
- - 14 TRBJ1-6 TRBV13 TGTGCCAGCAGCTCCGGGACGAGGAATTCACCCCTCCACTTT CASSSGTRNSPLHF
- - 14 TRBJ2-5 TRBV7-9 TGTGCCAGCAGCTTAGCAGGAGCGCAAGAGACCCAGTACTTC CASSLAGAQETQYF
TRBD1 once 14 TRBJ1-6 TRBV5-6 TGTGCCAGCAGCCGATCTGACAGGGCTTCACCCCTCCACTTT CASSRSDRASPLHF
TRBD2 - 17 TRBJ2-3 TRBV9 TGTGCCAGCAGCTCCGGGACTAGCGGGAGTGGCACAGATACGCAGTATTTT CASSSGTSGSGTDTQYF
- - 16 TRBJ2-6 TRBV27 TGTGCCAGCAGTTTACCTTCGGGGGCTGGGGCCAACGTCCTGACTTTC CASSLPSGAGANVLTF
- - 15 TRBJ2-1 TRBV7-8 TGTGCCAGCAGCTTAGTGGGGGGTACCTACAATGAGCAGTTCTTC CASSLVGGTYNEQFF
- - 14 TRBJ1-4 TRBV7-9 TGTGCCAGCTCGGGGTCTATTACTAATGAAAAACTGTTTTTT CASSGSITNEKLFF
- - 16 TRBJ2-6 TRBV18 TGTGCCAGCTCACCACTTCAGGGGTCTGGGGCCAACGTCCTGACTTTC CASSPLQGSGANVLTF
- - 15 TRBJ2-5 TRBV6-5 TGTGCCAGCAGCCCAGAAGGGGGTGGGCAAGAGACCCAGTACTTC CASSPEGGGQETQYF
- - 15 TRBJ2-1 TRBV19 TGTGCCAGTAGTATATCCCGGAGATCTTACAATGAGCAGTTCTTC CASSISRRSYNEQFF
- - 14 TRBJ1-4 TRBV2 TGTGCCAGCAGTGAAGCGCAGAGGGGAGAAAAACTGTTTTTT CASSEAQRGEKLFF
- - 16 TRBJ2-7 TRBV12-5 TGTGCTAGTGGTTTGGTACTGGGGCAGCCGGTTCCCGAGCAGTACTTC CASGLVLGQPVPEQYF
- - 16 TRBJ2-3 TRBV7-2 TGTGCCAGCAGCTTCGATGGCCTAGCGAGGACAGATACGCAGTATTTT CASSFDGLARTDTQYF
- - 17 TRBJ1-2 TRBV10-3 TGTGCCATCAGTGAAACCGGGATAGACGTAGGCGCTCATGGCTACACCTTC CAISETGIDVGAHGYTF
- - 15 TRBJ2-5 TRBV11-2 TGTGCCAGCAGCCTCTCGAGCGTGCGGCAAGAGACCCAGTACTTC CASSLSSVRQETQYF
TRBD2 - 17 TRBJ2-1 TRBV5-1 TGCGCCAGCAGCTCCGTCGTTGCGCTAGCGGGAGAAGGCGAGCAGTTCTTC CASSSVVALAGEGEQFF
- - 15 TRBJ2-7 TRBV2 TGTGCCAGCAGAGCAACAGGGCTTTCCCCCTACGAGCAGTACTTC CASRATGLSPYEQYF
- - 14 TRBJ1-4 TRBV19 TGTGCCAGTAGCGGTGGAGGGGCAAATGAAAAACTGTTTTTT CASSGGGANEKLFF
- - 15 TRBJ2-2 TRBV5-1 TGCGCCAGCAGCTTGGGACATTCGAACACCGGGGAGCTGTTTTTT CASSLGHSNTGELFF
- once 13 TRBJ1-1 TRBV25-1 TGTGCCAGCAGTCAAAACCCCGGACAGGAAGCTTTCTTT CASSQNPGQEAFF
TRBD2 once 16 TRBJ2-3 TRBV19 TGTGCCAGTAGCCAGCTCGGGACTAGGACCACAGATACGCAGTATTTT CASSQLGTRTTDTQYF
TRBD1 - 16 TRBJ1-4 TRBV5-4 TGTGCCAGCAGCTTGGCACCGGGACAGGGAAACGAAAAACTGTTTTTT CASSLAPGQGNEKLFF
TRBD1 once 13 TRBJ1-5 TRBV7-3 TGTGCCAGCAGCCCAGGGCAGGGGGAGCCCCAGCATTTT CASSPGQGEPQHF
- - 17 TRBJ2-2 TRBV28 TGTGCCAGCAGTTTCTCCCGGTGGGCATCGGGCACCGGGGAGCTGTTTTTT CASSFSRWASGTGELFF
- - 13 TRBJ2-2 TRBV7-2 TGTGCCAGCAGCCGAGAGAACACCGGGGAGCTGTTTTTT CASSRENTGELFF